This T cell receptor (beta chain) stems from a study of technical replicates of blood from four donors. The data were produced by immunoSEQ multiplex PCR, yet TCRdb's version contains in-frame clones alone and is incomplete. The sample shows more than 75,000 clones, less than 95% of them seen only once. Germline lookup yields CDR1 SGHTA and CDR2 FQGTGA. Trimming cost V 4 bases and J 5 bases; bases outside gene matches: 8. This CDR3 contains 16 residues. The TCR comes from a human donor in good health. The specimen sequenced was T cells isolated from PBMCs. The rearrangement uses TRBV7-3 and TRBJ2-1, with 10 bases fitting TRBD2. CDR3 coding DNA: TGTGCCAGCAGCTCTAGCGGGGGACCCATGGACAATGAGCAGTTCTTC. Amino acids: CASSSSGGPMDNEQFF.